The 22 T cell receptor beta chains reported below all come from one sample, sequenced in a study of blood T cell repertoires in COVID-19 (dated by TCRdb to about 2020). The library was prepared using the immunoSEQ multiplex PCR assay. The table comes from immuneACCESS by way of TCRdb, which keeps in-frame sequences with V and J called. Part of the clones is missing from these tables; in studies checked, under half for an unresolved V gene and the rest for unknown reasons. The sample table records about 87,000 clones; roughly 84% of these occur just once. The top ten constitute approximately 2.8% of the sample. The sequenced material came from peripheral blood. These receptors were taken from a woman aged 80 or over with COVID-19, enrolled during active disease.

This clone came up once. The chain couples TRBV6-2 or TRBV6-3 to TRBJ2-2, with 9 bases aligning to TRBD2. The CDR3 consists of 17 residues. The V and J ends lost 6 bases and 3 bases, in that order; junction bases with no gene match: 11. CDR1 and CDR2 (germline): MNHEY, SVGEGT. The CDR3 here is CASSLFKLAGYTGELFF. The DNA of the CDR3 is TGTGCCAGCAGCCTATTTAAGCTAGCGGGATACACCGGGGAGCTGTTTTTT.

This chain uses TRBV10-2 with TRBJ2-3, with 12 bases lining up with TRBD2. The CDR3 is 14 residues long. V shed 6 bases and J 3 bases; nucleotides not matched to a gene: 1. CDR1 is WSHSY and CDR2 is SAAADI in the germline V gene. The DNA of the CDR3 is TGCGCCAGCAGGACTAGCGGGAGTACAGATACGCAGTATTTT. Protein sequence: CASRTSGSTDTQYF.

The chain has TRBV5-4 and TRBJ1-2; tentatively, D is TRBD1 (5 bases). The CDR3 spans 12 residues. V shed 0 bases and J shed 10 bases, with 10 bases lying between them. From germline, CDR1 is SGHNT and CDR2 YYREEE (reference sequence). The CDR3 sequence is CASSLDRLNYTF. The CDR3 nucleotides are TGTGCCAGCAGCTTGGACAGGCTGAACTACACCTTC.

This chain joins TRBV5-6 and TRBJ2-5; TRBD2 matches 13 bases. With V trimmed by 4 bases and J by 4 bases, 10 bases remained unmatched. The CDR3 is 17 amino acids. CDR1 and CDR2 (germline): SGHDT, YYEEEE. This chain's CDR3 is CASSIFTGLAGLETQYF. Here the CDR3 DNA reads TGTGCCAGCAGCATATTTACGGGACTAGCGGGATTAGAGACCCAGTACTTC.

The chain employs TRBV30 and TRBJ2-3; a possible D gene is TRBD2 (5 bases). CDR3 length: 12 residues. Germline CDR1 GTSNPN, CDR2 SVGIG (reference sequence). V was trimmed by 5 bases and J by 1 base, leaving 7 bases between them. The CDR3, as DNA: TGTGCCTGGGGTAGCGGCACAGATACGCAGTATTTT. Protein sequence: CAWGSGTDTQYF. The entire variable domain, with the rest obtained from reference TRBV30 and TRBJ2-3, is as follows: SQTIHQWPATLVQPVGSPLSLECTVEGTSNPNLYWYRQAAGRGLQLLFYSVGIGQISSEVPQNLSASRPQDRQFILSSKKLLLSDSGFYLCAWGSGTDTQYFGPGTRLTVL.

The rearrangement uses TRBV5-4 and TRBJ1-6; 8 bases are shared with TRBD1. The ends lost 4 bases at V and 7 bases at J; junction bases unmatched: 10. The CDR3 has 16 residues. Per germline, CDR1 SGHNT and CDR2 YYREEE (reference sequence). The chain's CDR3 is CASSPIPTGANSPLHF. The DNA for the CDR3 is TGTGCCAGCAGCCCCATCCCGACAGGGGCGAATTCACCCCTCCACTTT.

The chain couples TRBV5-1 to TRBJ2-2, with TRBD1 as a possible D gene (5 bases). The CDR3 has 15 amino acids. V was shortened by 0 bases and J by 8 bases, with 14 bases between the two germline ends. Germline V gene sequence: CDR1 SGHRS, CDR2 YFSETQ. CDR3 in DNA: TGCGCCAGCAGCTTGGATTCCAGGGTAGGAGGGGAGCTGTTTTTT. It is translated as CASSLDSRVGGELFF.

The chain carries TRBV9 and TRBJ2-5; 10 nucleotides match TRBD2. J gave up 5 bases and V 7 bases, and 14 bases lay outside the gene matches. This CDR3 is 16 amino acids long. Germline values: CDR1 SGDLS, CDR2 YYNGEE. The CDR3 bases are TGTGCCAGCGAGGCGGGAGCGGGGGGGCCTGGGGAGACCCAGTACTTC. Amino acid sequence: CASEAGAGGPGETQYF.

This chain uses TRBV2 with TRBJ2-5; 11 positions match TRBD2. V lost 5 bases, J lost 2 bases, and 4 bases stayed unmatched. The CDR3 has 15 amino acids. CDR1 and CDR2 from the germline V gene are SNHLY and FYNNEI. The CDR3 DNA sequence: TGTGCCAGCAGTAGGGGGACTAGCGGACAAGAGACCCAGTACTTC. It translates to CASSRGTSGQETQYF. Based on the CDR3 plus reference TRBV2 and TRBJ2-5, the full variable domain is EPEVTQTPSHQVTQMGQEVILRCVPISNHLYFYWYRQILGQKVEFLVSFYNNEISEKSEIFDDQFSVERPDGSNFTLKIRSTKLEDSAMYFCASSRGTSGQETQYFGPGTRLLVL.

This chain links TRBV3-1 (or the pseudogene TRBV3-2) with TRBJ2-7; D is unresolved. Germline CDR1 is LGHDT and CDR2 is YNNKEL (reference sequence). CDR3 length: 14 residues. The V end lost 3 bases, the J end lost 0 bases, and 9 bases lay between the germline ends. This CDR3 is CASSQAASSYEQYF. CDR3 bases: TGTGCCAGCAGCCAGGCCGCCAGCTCCTACGAGCAGTACTTC.

The chain combines TRBV24-1 with TRBJ2-7; the match to TRBD2 covers 11 bases. Germline V gene data show CDR1 as KGHDR and CDR2 as SFDVKD. This CDR3 comprises 16 residues. J was trimmed by 2 bases and V by 3 bases; bases with no gene match: 5. CDR3 region: CATSDPTSGGAYEQYF. CDR3 nucleotide sequence: TGTGCCACCAGTGATCCTACTAGCGGGGGAGCCTACGAGCAGTACTTC.

The chain uses TRBV5-4 and TRBJ2-5, with 7 bases fitting TRBD1. Losses at the gene ends were 0 bases for V and 12 bases for J; bases not matched to a gene: 5. This CDR3 contains 12 residues. Germline values: CDR1 SGHNT, CDR2 YYREEE (reference sequence). For the CDR3, the DNA is TGTGCCAGCAGCTTGGGACAGGGACGTGAGTACTTC. Amino acid sequence: CASSLGQGREYF.

The V gene is TRBV18, the J gene TRBJ2-5, with 11 bases fitting TRBD1. The CDR3 spans 16 residues. Germline CDR1 reads KGHSH; CDR2 reads LQKENI. J was trimmed by 1 base and V by 0 bases; bases with no gene match: 1. CDR3 residues: CASSPPDRGLQETQYF. The CDR3 DNA is TGTGCCAGCTCACCACCGGACAGGGGGCTCCAAGAGACCCAGTACTTC. Complete variable domain (other parts from reference TRBV18 and TRBJ2-5): NAGVMQNPRHLVRRRGQEARLRCSPMKGHSHVYWYRQLPEEGLKFMVYLQKENIIDESGMPKERFSAEFPKEGPSILRIQQVVRGDSAAYFCASSPPDRGLQETQYFGPGTRLLVL.

The chain combines TRBV19 with TRBJ1-2; 9 positions agree with TRBD1. The ends lost 4 bases at V and 3 bases at J; junction bases unmatched: 9. CDR1 is LNHDA, CDR2 SQIVND, per germline (reference sequence). CDR3 length: 16 residues. CDR3 sequence: CASSTQGQGGDYGYTF. CDR3 coding DNA: TGTGCCAGTAGTACCCAGGGACAGGGAGGGGACTATGGCTACACCTTC.

The chain employs TRBV5-1 and TRBJ2-7; possibly TRBD1 for D (5 bases). CDR1 SGHRS and CDR2 YFSETQ come from the germline V gene. V shed 2 bases and J shed 0 bases, with 9 bases lying between them. There are 14 residues in the CDR3. The DNA for the CDR3 is TGCGCCAGCAGCTTCCGACAGACCTCCTACGAGCAGTACTTC. It specifies CASSFRQTSYEQYF.

This clone was counted a single time. The V and J genes are TRBV11-2 and TRBJ1-2, with a possible D match to TRBD1 (5 bases). The germline V gene has CDR1 SGHAT and CDR2 FQNNGV. The V end was cut by 2 bases, the J end by 4 bases, with 17 bases between. CDR3 length: 16 residues. The CDR3 DNA is TGTGCCAGCAGCTTATTCGCCCCAGGGCTTAGCTATGGCTACACCTTC. Its translation is CASSLFAPGLSYGYTF.

The CDR3 bases are TGTGCCAGCAGCTTAGAGTGGCATTCCACAGATACGCAGTATTTT. Translation gives CASSLEWHSTDTQYF. The chain links TRBV7-8 to TRBJ2-3; D remains ambiguous. This CDR3 is 15 amino acids long. CDR1 and CDR2 (germline): SGHVS, FQNEAQ. With 1 base removed from V and 2 bases from J, the gap between germline ends came to 10 bases.

V gene TRBV18 combines with J gene TRBJ2-5, with TRBD2 matching 9 bases. Germline CDR1 is KGHSH and CDR2 is LQKENI. The CDR3 is 16 amino acids. V was clipped by 2 bases and J by 4 bases; unmatched bases: 8. The CDR3 loop reads CASSPGLAGHGETQYF. The CDR3 DNA is TGTGCCAGCTCACCAGGGCTAGCGGGGCATGGAGAGACCCAGTACTTC. The complete variable domain, with remaining parts taken from reference TRBV18 and TRBJ2-5, reads NAGVMQNPRHLVRRRGQEARLRCSPMKGHSHVYWYRQLPEEGLKFMVYLQKENIIDESGMPKERFSAEFPKEGPSILRIQQVVRGDSAAYFCASSPGLAGHGETQYFGPGTRLLVL.

CDR3 sequence: CASSLRTAGNTIYF. CDR3 sequence (DNA): TGTGCCAGCAGCCTCCGGACTGCCGGAAACACCATATATTTT. The chain recombines TRBV5-6 with TRBJ1-3; D not resolved. CDR1 and CDR2 from the germline V gene are SGHDT and YYEEEE. The CDR3 extends over 14 amino acids. V lost 4 bases and J 4 bases, leaving 12 bases between the germline ends. Complete variable domain (other parts from reference TRBV5-6 and TRBJ1-3): DAGVTQSPTHLIKTRGQQVTLRCSPKSGHDTVSWYQQALGQGPQFIFQYYEEEERQRGNFPDRFSGHQFPNYSSELNVNALLLGDSALYLCASSLRTAGNTIYFGEGSWLTVV.

The V gene is TRBV28, the J gene TRBJ2-5; 8 bases fit TRBD1. The CDR3 sequence is 14 residues long. The junction had 8 bases not matched to a gene; V was cut back by 6 bases and J by 5 bases. Germline assignment: CDR1 MDHEN and CDR2 SYDVKM. For the CDR3, the DNA is TGTGCCAGCAGAGTGACAGGGGTCTTGGAGACCCAGTACTTC. This gives the protein CASRVTGVLETQYF.

This chain connects TRBV5-4 to TRBJ1-4; 7 bases match TRBD1. Germline CDR1 and CDR2: SGHNT and YYREEE (reference sequence). The CDR3 runs to 16 residues. Trimming cost V 4 bases and J 0 bases; bases outside gene matches: 6. DNA for the CDR3: TGTGCCAGCAGCACGCAGGGGGTCTCAACTAATGAAAAACTGTTTTTT. Amino acid sequence: CASSTQGVSTNEKLFF.

The V gene is TRBV2, the J gene TRBJ2-4; D gene ambiguous. The V and J ends lost 5 bases and 8 bases respectively, with 13 bases between them. Germline V gene data show CDR1 as SNHLY and CDR2 as FYNNEI. The CDR3 spans 13 residues. CDR3 bases: TGTGCCAGCAGTCTATACGGGTCCGACATTCAGTACTTC. This codes for CASSLYGSDIQYF.